This T cell receptor (beta chain) was profiled in a study of blood T cell repertoires in COVID-19. Study at large: The study drew acute and convalescent COVID-19 samples from the United States, Italy and Spain.

All enrollees were roughly 18 to 90 years old and from roughly 22 US areas. The table came from immunoSEQ multiplex PCR; TCRdb's copy has only in-frame clones and leaves some out. The sample includes roughly 370,000 clones, approximately 87% of them seen just once. With 2 bases clipped from V and 1 base from J, the junction kept 5 bases outside the gene matches. The CDR3 contains 16 residues. The germline V gene encodes CDR1 SEHNR and CDR2 FQNEAQ (reference sequence). This chain joins TRBV7-9 and TRBJ2-3; the match to TRBD1 covers 8 bases. This receptor was obtained from a woman aged 45-59 years who had recovered from COVID-19. Sequencing was carried out using PBMCs or T cells enriched from blood (not recorded which). The CDR3 region is CASSLFVGQGTDTQYF. For the CDR3, the DNA is TGTGCCAGCAGCTTATTTGTGGGACAGGGCACAGATACGCAGTATTTT.